The 29 T cell receptor beta chains below were found in one sample sequenced in a study of cytomegalovirus exposure and HLA in healthy donors. The PCR used 60 Vbeta and 13 Jbeta primers. Libraries were prepared by immunoSEQ multiplex PCR; TCRdb keeps only in-frame clonotypes and omits some of them. The sample shows under 150,000 clones, 76% of them seen only once. Sequenced: PBMCs. The receptors derive from a female donor in good health and CMV-seropositive.

The chain joins TRBV5-5 to TRBJ1-2; unclear D gene. Trimming took off 4 bases at V and 3 bases at J, with 10 bases between the two ends. The germline V gene encodes CDR1 SGHKS and CDR2 YYEKEE (reference sequence). This CDR3 is 13 amino acids long. The CDR3 nucleotides are TGTGCCAGCAGCGCCTTTAGAGACTATGGCTACACCTTC. It is translated as CASSAFRDYGYTF.

This chain connects TRBV4-1 to TRBJ1-1, with 7 bases that match TRBD1. With 1 base clipped from V and 2 bases from J, the junction kept 4 bases outside the gene matches. CDR3 length equals 15 residues. Germline V gives CDR1 MGHRA, CDR2 YSYEKL. CDR3 region: CASSQADRANTEAFF. The CDR3 coding sequence is TGCGCCAGCAGCCAAGCTGACAGGGCCAACACTGAAGCTTTCTTT.

The chain joins TRBV6-4 to TRBJ1-3; 8 bases are a match to TRBD1. CDR3 size: 15 residues. Germline V gene sequence: CDR1 MRHNA, CDR2 SNTAGT. Unmatched junction bases numbered 6, after V lost 4 bases and J lost 4 bases. Here the CDR3 DNA reads TGTGCCAGCAGTGGTGTCGACAGGGGCGGAAACACCATATATTTT. Its protein is CASSGVDRGGNTIYF.

This sequence joins TRBV5-1 and TRBJ2-2, with D possibly TRBD1 on 5 matching bases. The germline V gene has CDR1 SGHRS and CDR2 YFSETQ. CDR3 length: 15 residues. V was clipped by 0 bases and J by 3 bases, with 9 bases between them. As DNA, the CDR3 is TGCGCCAGCAGCTTGGGTGGGGCGGACACCGGGGAGCTGTTTTTT. This gives the protein CASSLGGADTGELFF.

V usage is TRBV6-5 and J usage is TRBJ2-1; weak D call: TRBD2 (6 bases). This CDR3 has 13 residues. The V gene's germline CDR1 is MNHEY and CDR2 SVGAGI. Trimming shortened V by 6 bases and J by 0 bases, and 6 bases separated the two germline ends. The CDR3 protein is CASRTSSYNEQFF. In DNA, the CDR3 is TGTGCCAGCAGGACTAGCTCCTACAATGAGCAGTTCTTC.

This rearrangement joins TRBV5-4 to TRBJ2-1; 10 bases map to TRBD2. After removal of 4 bases from V and 6 bases from J, the junction contained 10 bases not matched to a gene. Germline loops: CDR1 SGHNT, CDR2 YYREEE (reference sequence). The length of the CDR3 is 16 residues. CDR3 bases: TGTGCCAGCAGCCCTGCGGGTAGCGGGGGGATCAATGAGCAGTTCTTC. Protein: CASSPAGSGGINEQFF.

J is TRBJ2-1 and V is TRBV27, with 8 positions matching TRBD1. Unmatched junction bases numbered 8, after V lost 2 bases and J lost 8 bases. Germline CDR1 MNHEY, CDR2 SMNVEV (reference sequence). CDR3 length: 15 amino acids. The chain's CDR3 is CASSLQGALGDEQFF. CDR3 coding DNA: TGTGCCAGCAGTTTACAGGGGGCTTTGGGTGATGAGCAGTTCTTC.

The chain employs TRBV28 and TRBJ1-1; 9 bases map to TRBD1. Germline trimming cut 5 bases from V and 0 bases from J; bases unmatched to any gene: 4. In germline, CDR1 is MDHEN, CDR2 SYDVKM. The CDR3 loop spans 15 amino acids. The CDR3 DNA reads as TGTGCCAGCAGTCCAACAGGGGGCATGAACACTGAAGCTTTCTTT. Amino acids: CASSPTGGMNTEAFF.

This clone has just a few counts. The chain links TRBV28 to TRBJ1-2; D is undetermined. The length of the CDR3 is 11 residues. V was cut by 5 bases and J by 4 bases, with 5 bases left in between. The germline V gene encodes CDR1 MDHEN and CDR2 SYDVKM. CDR3 nucleotides: TGTGCCAGCAGTCCCTCCTATGGCTACACCTTC. Translated, it gives CASSPSYGYTF.

The chain is built from TRBV28 and TRBJ2-5, with a weak D call TRBD1 (6 bases). V was pared by 1 base and J by 3 bases, with 12 bases between. The V gene's germline CDR1 is MDHEN and CDR2 SYDVKM. There are 15 residues in the CDR3. CDR3 in DNA: TGTGCCAGCAGTTTATATGGGGGCCTAAAAGAGACCCAGTACTTC. Translating gives CASSLYGGLKETQYF.

The J gene is TRBJ1-1, the V gene TRBV30; TRBD1 might be the D (6 bases). Looked up from germline, CDR1 is GTSNPN and CDR2 is SVGIG (reference sequence). The CDR3 sequence is 12 residues long. V shed 0 bases and J shed 8 bases, with 10 bases lying between them. The CDR3 region is CAWSVLRGEAFF. In DNA, the CDR3 is TGTGCCTGGAGTGTACTCAGGGGAGAAGCTTTCTTT.

This clone turned up a few times. The chain joins TRBV6-6 to TRBJ2-3, with 11 bases matching TRBD2. Germline lookup yields CDR1 MNHNY and CDR2 SVGAGI (reference sequence). This CDR3 is 16 amino acids long. Trimming cost V 5 bases and J 6 bases; bases outside gene matches: 10. The CDR3 reads CASSRLLAGEADTQYF. The DNA of the CDR3 is TGTGCCAGCAGTCGATTACTAGCGGGAGAGGCGGATACGCAGTATTTT.

This chain joins TRBV2 and TRBJ2-5; 11 bases are shared with TRBD2. The CDR3 totals 16 residues. From germline, CDR1 is SNHLY and CDR2 FYNNEI. After removal of 6 bases from V and 2 bases from J, the junction contained 8 bases not matched to a gene. In nucleotides, the CDR3 is TGTGCCAGCAGATTACTAGCGGGGGCCACTCAAGAGACCCAGTACTTC. This sequence encodes CASRLLAGATQETQYF. Together with reference TRBV2 and TRBJ2-5, the CDR3 gives the full variable domain: EPEVTQTPSHQVTQMGQEVILRCVPISNHLYFYWYRQILGQKVEFLVSFYNNEISEKSEIFDDQFSVERPDGSNFTLKIRSTKLEDSAMYFCASRLLAGATQETQYFGPGTRLLVL.

V and J are TRBV6-8 and TRBJ2-7; tentative D call: TRBD2 (6 bases). V was clipped by 5 bases and J by 3 bases, with 17 bases between them. The CDR3 spans 15 residues. Germline values: CDR1 MNHGY, CDR2 SAAAGT. DNA for the CDR3: TGTGCCAGCAGTGGAGGGCAGGAGCCGGTCTACGAGCAGTACTTC. As protein: CASSGGQEPVYEQYF.

This chain joins TRBV11-2 and TRBJ2-7; 7 nucleotides line up with TRBD1. The CDR3 length is 13 residues. Germline V gene lookup returns CDR1 SGHAT and CDR2 FQNNGV. Losses at the gene ends were 3 bases for V and 5 bases for J; bases not matched to a gene: 4. CDR3 amino acids: CASSLSGGNEQYF. The CDR3, as DNA: TGTGCCAGCAGCTTGTCAGGGGGAAACGAGCAGTACTTC.

The chain has TRBV15 and TRBJ2-5, with D maybe TRBD1 (7 bases). The V end lost 1 base, the J end lost 5 bases, and 20 bases lay between the germline ends. The germline CDR1 and CDR2 sequences are LNHNV and YYDKDF (reference sequence). This CDR3 region has 17 residues. The CDR3 sequence: CATSRGFGGGGVETQYF. The CDR3 DNA sequence: TGTGCCACCAGCAGAGGGTTCGGAGGGGGCGGTGTGGAGACCCAGTACTTC.

The CDR3 DNA is TGCGCCAGCAGCTACTCCACAGATACGCAGTATTTT. Residues: CASSYSTDTQYF. The chain joins TRBV5-1 to TRBJ2-3; D gene unclear. The V gene lost 3 bases and the J gene lost 2 bases, with 4 bases spanning the gap. Germline loops: CDR1 SGHRS, CDR2 YFSETQ. This CDR3 is 12 amino acids long.

This clone appeared a few times. CDR3 sequence: CASSRSGRRGSNQPQHF. The CDR3 DNA reads TGTGCCAGCAGCCGATCAGGCAGAAGGGGTAGCAATCAGCCCCAGCATTTT. The chain combines TRBV27 with TRBJ1-5; TRBD1 might be the D (5 bases). Germline V gene lookup returns CDR1 MNHEY and CDR2 SMNVEV (reference sequence). V was clipped by 6 bases and J by 0 bases, with 18 bases between them. There are 17 residues in the CDR3.

The V and J genes are TRBV11-2 and TRBJ2-1; no definite D call. Germline V gene sequence: CDR1 SGHAT, CDR2 FQNNGV. Deletions cut 5 bases from V and 1 base from J, with 12 bases between. The CDR3 is 15 residues long. CDR3 coding DNA: TGTGCCAGCAGCCCCGTTCTTTATTCCTACAATGAGCAGTTCTTC. Protein: CASSPVLYSYNEQFF.

The rearrangement links TRBV6-5 to TRBJ1-2; 7 nucleotides agree with TRBD1. The V and J ends lost 2 bases and 4 bases, in that order; junction bases with no gene match: 4. The CDR3 is 14 amino acids. The V gene's germline CDR1 is MNHEY and CDR2 SVGAGI. The CDR3 DNA follows: TGTGCCAGCAGTTACGCAGGGGGGCTCTATGGCTACACCTTC. Encoded protein: CASSYAGGLYGYTF.

The chain recombines TRBV10-3 with TRBJ2-7; TRBD1 matches 7 bases. Germline V gives CDR1 ENHRY, CDR2 SYGVKD. The CDR3 has 15 amino acids. J lost 0 bases, V lost 6 bases, and 8 bases had no gene match. CDR3 DNA: TGTGCCATCAGACCCGACAGGGCGAGCTCCTACGAGCAGTACTTC. Its protein product is CAIRPDRASSYEQYF.

V usage is TRBV5-6 and J usage is TRBJ2-1, with TRBD1 identical over 7 bases. The CDR3 runs 16 residues. The V gene end was trimmed by 0 bases and the J gene end by 8 bases; junction bases not matched to a gene: 11. Germline assignment: CDR1 SGHDT and CDR2 YYEEEE. In DNA form, the CDR3 reads TGTGCCAGCAGCTTGGATATGAGACAGGGCTGGGATGAGCAGTTCTTC. Protein sequence: CASSLDMRQGWDEQFF.

The gene calls are TRBV7-2 and TRBJ1-2; D unresolved. The V gene lost 2 bases and the J gene lost 6 bases, with 7 bases spanning the gap. CDR1 and CDR2 from the germline V gene are SGHTA and FQGNSA. This CDR3 spans 12 amino acids. Here the CDR3 DNA reads TGTGCCAGCAGCTTACTTCGGGATGGCTACACCTTC. Protein: CASSLLRDGYTF.

This clone was detected only a few times. V is TRBV7-6 and J is TRBJ2-1; D is ambiguous. V shed 1 base and J shed 1 base, with 11 bases lying between them. The CDR3 extends over 16 amino acids. The germline CDR1 and CDR2 sequences are SGHVS and FNYEAQ. CDR3 coding DNA: TGTGCCAGCAGCTTAGAAGCGTCCCCTTCCTACAATGAGCAGTTCTTC. This codes for CASSLEASPSYNEQFF.

The chain is built from TRBV18 and TRBJ2-7, with 8 bases that match TRBD1. The CDR3 is 13 amino acids. V was pared by 4 bases and J by 2 bases, with 1 base of the junction left unmatched. Germline values: CDR1 KGHSH, CDR2 LQKENI. CDR3 nucleotide sequence: TGTGCCAGCTCACAGGACAGGGCCTACGAGCAGTACTTC. Amino acid sequence: CASSQDRAYEQYF.

The chain recombines TRBV29-1 with TRBJ1-2, with D perhaps TRBD1 (6 bases). The V gene lost 4 bases and the J gene lost 2 bases, with 17 bases spanning the gap. Looked up from germline, CDR1 is SQVTM and CDR2 is ANQGSEA. This CDR3 spans 15 amino acids. The CDR3 spells CSVGPEQGSNYGYTF. The CDR3 coding sequence is TGCAGCGTTGGCCCCGAACAGGGTTCCAACTATGGCTACACCTTC.

A few counts support this clone. The chain couples TRBV5-1 to TRBJ2-1; TRBD1 matches at 12 bases. Germline V gene data show CDR1 as SGHRS and CDR2 as YFSETQ. The trim removed 0 bases at V and 8 bases at J, leaving 6 bases unmatched. The CDR3 is made up of 16 amino acids. The DNA for the CDR3 is TGCGCCAGCAGCTTGGCCCCGGGACAGGGGGCCGATGAGCAGTTCTTC. Protein sequence: CASSLAPGQGADEQFF.

A word on this clone: A junction end diverges from the germline sequence, so it may reflect a read error. This chain connects TRBV7-9 to TRBJ2-7, with 10 bases fitting TRBD1. Germline assignment: CDR1 SEHNR and CDR2 FQNEAQ (reference sequence). This CDR3 region has 16 residues. The CDR3 loop reads CSSSLEEDRGFNEQYF. For the CDR3, the DNA is TGTTCCAGCAGCTTAGAGGAGGACAGGGGGTTCAACGAGCAGTACTTC. The full variable domain, rest sourced from reference TRBV7-9 and TRBJ2-7, is DTGVSQNPRHKITKRGQNVTFRCDPISEHNRLYWYRQTLGQGPEFLTYFQNEAQLEKSRLLSDRFSAERPKGSFSTLEIQRTEQGDSAMYLCSSSLEEDRGFNEQYFGPGTRLTVT.

The V call is TRBV18, the J call TRBJ2-7; the D gene is possibly TRBD2 (5 bases). The V end was cut by 6 bases, the J end by 7 bases, with 19 bases between. The CDR3 sequence is 14 residues long. The V gene's germline CDR1 is KGHSH and CDR2 LQKENI. As DNA, the CDR3 is TGTGCCAGCTCCGAGAGGTCGAACCGGGATGAGCAGTACTTC. Translation: CASSERSNRDEQYF.